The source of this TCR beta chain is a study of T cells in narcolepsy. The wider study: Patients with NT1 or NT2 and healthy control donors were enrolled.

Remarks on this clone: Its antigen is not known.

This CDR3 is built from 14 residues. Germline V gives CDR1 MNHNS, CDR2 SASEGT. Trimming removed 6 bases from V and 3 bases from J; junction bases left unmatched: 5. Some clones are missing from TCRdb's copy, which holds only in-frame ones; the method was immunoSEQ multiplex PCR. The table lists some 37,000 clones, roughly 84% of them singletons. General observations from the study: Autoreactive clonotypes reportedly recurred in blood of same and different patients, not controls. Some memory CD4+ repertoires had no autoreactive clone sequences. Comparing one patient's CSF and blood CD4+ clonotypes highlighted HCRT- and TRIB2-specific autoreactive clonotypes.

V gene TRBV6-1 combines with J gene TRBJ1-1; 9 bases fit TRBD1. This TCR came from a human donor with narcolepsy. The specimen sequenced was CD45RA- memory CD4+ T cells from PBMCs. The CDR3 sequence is CASSSDRGDTEAFF. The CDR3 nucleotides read TGTGCCAGCAGCTCGGACAGGGGTGACACTGAAGCTTTCTTT.